The sequence of this TCR beta chain was determined in a study of T-cell reconstitution after alpha-beta-depleted transplantation in children. Whole-study findings and limits: After transplant, at about two months, alpha-beta T cells were reportedly derived from several hundred expanded graft clones.

In germline, CDR1 is SQVTM, CDR2 ANQGSEA. This CDR3 contains 14 residues. With 1 base removed from V and 7 bases from J, the gap between germline ends came to 13 bases. Unique molecular identifiers were built into the TCRbeta library. TCRdb reprocessed the PCR reads via MiXCR and lists one record per CDR3 protein. The table shows about 980,000 distinct CDR3 sequences, with about 26% occurring only once. As regards this clonotype: Its antigen is as yet unknown.

The TCR comes from a boy in the first two years of life who had a stem cell transplant for SCID, so the T cells may come from the graft donor. The chain employs TRBV29-1 and TRBJ2-2; no reliable D call. Sequencing was performed on PBMCs, mostly from graft donor cells, taken 360 days after TCRalphabeta/CD19-depleted stem cell transplant. CDR3 DNA sequence: TGCAGCGTTGAAGGTATAGGGATGGACGGGGAGCTGTTTTTT. It translates to CSVEGIGMDGELFF.